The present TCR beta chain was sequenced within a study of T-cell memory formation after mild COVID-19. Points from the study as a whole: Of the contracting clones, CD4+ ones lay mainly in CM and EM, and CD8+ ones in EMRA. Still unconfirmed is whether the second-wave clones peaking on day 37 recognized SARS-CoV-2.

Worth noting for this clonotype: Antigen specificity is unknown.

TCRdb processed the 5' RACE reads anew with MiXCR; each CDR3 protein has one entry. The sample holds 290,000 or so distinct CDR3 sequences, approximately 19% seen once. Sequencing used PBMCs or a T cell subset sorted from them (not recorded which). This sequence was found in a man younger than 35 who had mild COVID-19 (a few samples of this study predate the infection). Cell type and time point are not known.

Written as DNA, the CDR3 is TGTGCCAGCAGCTTAAGGGACGCGGTGGTTAATGAGCAGTTCTTC. As protein: CASSLRDAVVNEQFF. The rearrangement links TRBV11-2 to TRBJ2-1, with D possibly called TRBD1 or TRBD2 (5 bases each). The V and J ends lost 2 bases and 7 bases respectively, with 15 bases between them. Germline V gene data show CDR1 as SGHAT and CDR2 as FQNNGV. CDR3 length: 15 residues. Filled out from reference TRBV11-2 and TRBJ2-1, the complete variable domain reads EAGVAQSPRYKIIEKRQSVAFWCNPISGHATLYWYQQILGQGPKLLIQFQNNGVVDDSQLPKDRFSAERLKGVDSTLKIQPAKLEDSAVYLCASSLRDAVVNEQFFGPGTRLTVL.